The 9 T cell receptor beta chains reported below all come from one sample, sequenced in a study of blood T cells in healthy people across ages (dated by TCRdb to the mid-2010s). The library was made by 5' RACE. The sequencer listed for this sample is Illumina HiSeq 2500. The second PCR ran for about 7 to 11 cycles and used a J-beta primer mix along with a sample-barcoded 5' primer. Using fastp trimming at Q25 and MiXCR clonotype assembly, TCRdb reanalyzed the public sequencing data and kept in-frame beta chains. Rows with a matching CDR3 protein are joined into one entry that keeps the most common DNA and genes. This sample holds about 1.6 million distinct CDR3 sequences; around 36% were observed only once. The ten largest clones add up to 10% to 12% of the sample. The sequenced sample consisted of blood. The origin of the receptors is a young woman in good health.

The genes are TRBV20-1 and TRBJ2-7, with TRBD2 as a possible D gene (6 bases). The CDR3 has 14 amino acids. CDR1 and CDR2 (germline): DFQATT, SNEGSKA (reference sequence). The V gene lost 3 bases and the J gene lost 2 bases, with 14 bases spanning the gap. The CDR3, as DNA: TGCAGTGCTAGTGGTAGCGGTACCACCTACGAGCAGTACTTC. This gives the protein CSASGSGTTYEQYF.

V and J are TRBV7-2 and TRBJ2-1; a weak D match, TRBD1 (6 bases). Trimming left V 4 bases short and J 7 bases short, with 17 bases between. CDR1 and CDR2 from the germline V gene are SGHTA and FQGNSA. The CDR3 totals 15 residues. The DNA for the CDR3 is TGTGCCAGCAGCTCGCTAACGGACAGTCGAAATGAGCAGTTCTTC. Translated, it gives CASSSLTDSRNEQFF.

The V and J genes are TRBV27 and TRBJ1-2, with D maybe TRBD1 (5 bases). Germline V CDR1 and CDR2: MNHEY, SMNVEV (reference sequence). Deletions cut 7 bases from V and 7 bases from J, with 19 bases between. The CDR3 spans 14 residues. The CDR3 DNA is TGTGCCAGCACCTCCCTGAGGAAAGGGGCTGGCTACACCTTC. This codes for CASTSLRKGAGYTF.

This clonotype was counted only a few times. The V and J genes are TRBV20-1 and TRBJ2-1; TRBD2 matches at 11 bases. This CDR3 region has 17 residues. The germline CDR1 and CDR2 sequences are DFQATT and SNEGSKA (reference sequence). Unmatched junction bases numbered 15, after V lost 6 bases and J lost 5 bases. DNA of the CDR3: TGCAGTGCCCCCCTCTATGGGCTAGCGGGGGGACACAATGAGCAGTTCTTC. It is translated as CSAPLYGLAGGHNEQFF.

This clonotype turned up a few times. The chain has TRBV18 and TRBJ2-1, with a tentative D call TRBD1 (5 bases). The V gene's germline CDR1 is KGHSH and CDR2 LQKENI. Trimming removed 3 bases at V and 10 bases at J, with 10 bases between. The CDR3 is 12 amino acids. The CDR3 reads CASSPFQGEQFF. The CDR3 DNA sequence: TGTGCCAGCTCACCCTTTCAGGGCGAGCAGTTCTTC.

A word on this clonotype: A single base separates this from a much larger clone, so it may be a read error. This chain joins TRBV4-1 and TRBJ1-2, with 9 bases fitting TRBD1. V lost 1 base to trimming and J lost 7 bases; unmatched junction nucleotides: 1. CDR3 length: 13 amino acids. Germline V lookup: CDR1 MGHRA, CDR2 YSYEKL. As DNA, the CDR3 is TGCGCCAGCAGCCAAGGGACAGGGGTTGGCTACACCTTC. It translates to CASSQGTGVGYTF.

At least ten counts were recorded for this clonotype. The rearrangement uses TRBV20-1 and TRBJ2-1, with 10 bases identical to TRBD2. Germline lookup yields CDR1 DFQATT and CDR2 SNEGSKA (reference sequence). The CDR3 is 15 residues long. V shed 3 bases, J shed 9 bases, and the junction held 11 bases outside the gene matches. In DNA, the CDR3 is TGCAGTGCTAGTTATAGCGGGAGGCGTTCGGCTGAGCAGTTCTTC. This gives the protein CSASYSGRRSAEQFF.

The rearrangement joins TRBV9 to TRBJ2-2, with 8 positions matching TRBD2. The CDR3 loop spans 16 amino acids. V shed 4 bases and J 3 bases; nucleotides not matched to a gene: 8. Germline V CDR1 and CDR2: SGDLS, YYNGEE. CDR3 region: CASSSRAGEYTGELFF. Here the CDR3 DNA reads TGTGCCAGCAGCTCTAGAGCGGGAGAATACACCGGGGAGCTGTTTTTT.

This chain uses TRBV28 with TRBJ2-1; perhaps D is TRBD1 or TRBD2 (7 bases each). CDR3 length equals 14 residues. V was clipped by 5 bases and J by 10 bases, with 18 bases between them. Germline V gene data show CDR1 as MDHEN and CDR2 as SYDVKM. CDR3 amino acids: CASSNRGISGEQFF. CDR3 nucleotide sequence: TGTGCCAGCAGTAACAGGGGTATTAGCGGGGAGCAGTTCTTC. Together with reference TRBV28 and TRBJ2-1, the CDR3 gives the full variable domain: DVKVTQSSRYLVKRTGEKVFLECVQDMDHENMFWYRQDPGLGLRLIYFSYDVKMKEKGDIPEGYSVSREKKERFSLILESASTNQTSMYLCASSNRGISGEQFFGPGTRLTVL.